This TCR beta chain was sequenced for a study of blood T cell repertoires in COVID-19. The CDR3 covers 13 residues. V dropped 4 bases and J dropped 2 bases, with 11 bases sitting between them. CDR1 is SQVTM and CDR2 is ANQGSEA in the germline V gene. Data came from immunoSEQ multiplex PCR; TCRdb stores just in-frame clones and leaves some out. The table includes fewer than 50,000 clones, approximately 85% detected once. Sequenced sample: peripheral blood. This sequence joins TRBV29-1 and TRBJ2-5, with a tentative D call TRBD1 (5 bases). The clonotype originates from a woman of 80 years or more with acute or convalescent COVID-19. DNA for the CDR3: TGCAGCGTTGGCAAGGGGTCACAAGAGACCCAGTACTTC. Its translation is CSVGKGSQETQYF. The complete variable domain, with remaining parts taken from reference TRBV29-1 and TRBJ2-5, reads SAVISQKPSRDICQRGTSLTIQCQVDSQVTMMFWYRQQPGQSLTLIATANQGSEATYESGFVIDKFPISRPNLTFSTLTVSNMSPEDSSIYLCSVGKGSQETQYFGPGTRLLVL.